This TCR beta chain was recovered during a study of cytotoxic CD8 clonotypes in ibrutinib-treated CLL. Produced via immunoSEQ multiplex PCR; TCRdb's table is partial and in-frame only. Among approximately 280,000 clones, approximately 76% were seen once, and the ten largest hold approximately 5.1%. Germline-derived CDR1 and CDR2 are LGHNA and YSLEER. CDR3 length: 15 amino acids. Trimming stripped 0 bases from V and 4 bases from J, with 12 bases between. Genomic DNA (around 2 micrograms) was obtained from cryopreserved PBMCs for construction of TCR beta libraries. J is TRBJ1-1 and V is TRBV4-3, with a possible D match to TRBD1 (5 bases). The clonotype comes from a human donor with chronic lymphocytic leukemia. The material sequenced was PBMCs, taken at disease progression, from a patient treated with ibrutinib. In DNA form, the CDR3 reads TGCGCCAGCAGCCAAGATAATTGGGGGGTCACTGAAGCTTTCTTT. This codes for CASSQDNWGVTEAFF.